Each of the 6 T cell receptor beta chains below was sequenced from the same sample in a study of T cells in Graves' hyperthyroidism and ophthalmopathy. The investigators amplified TCR beta CDR3 regions from RNA transcripts. HTBI primers were the set used in a first-round RT-PCR of the TCR CDR3. TCRdb reprocessed the multiplex PCR reads via MiXCR and lists one record per CDR3 protein. Of some 560,000 distinct CDR3 sequences in the sample, approximately 14% were seen once. The sequencing input was blood. The receptors originated from a middle-aged woman with Graves' hyperthyroidism.

The V and J genes are TRBV11-2 and TRBJ2-2, with D hard to call. The CDR3 consists of 14 residues. V lost 5 bases and J lost 6, with 13 bases in between. CDR1 is SGHAT and CDR2 is FQNNGV in the germline V gene. The chain's CDR3 is CASSPRDRAGELFF. CDR3 coding DNA: TGTGCCAGCAGCCCAAGAGATAGGGCCGGGGAGCTGTTTTTT.

The rearrangement links TRBV20-1 to TRBJ2-7, with 9 bases identical to TRBD1. The V gene end was trimmed by 6 bases and the J gene end by 0 bases; junction bases not matched to a gene: 18. This CDR3 is built from 18 residues. Germline loops: CDR1 DFQATT, CDR2 SNEGSKA (reference sequence). CDR3 sequence reads: CSADTGGASFYSSYEQYF. The DNA for the CDR3 is TGCAGTGCGGATACAGGGGGCGCCTCCTTTTATTCCTCCTACGAGCAGTACTTC.

There are many counts of this clonotype. V gene TRBV5-8 combines with J gene TRBJ2-3, with 15 bases aligning to TRBD2. The CDR3 runs to 18 residues. Germline V gene lookup returns CDR1 SGHTS and CDR2 YDEGEE. V lost 2 bases to trimming and J lost 0 bases; unmatched junction nucleotides: 4. The CDR3 DNA sequence: TGTGCCAGCAGCTTCGGACTAGCGGGAGGGCCTAGCACAGATACGCAGTATTTT. It encodes CASSFGLAGGPSTDTQYF.

Ten or more counts support this clonotype. V usage is TRBV7-9 and J usage is TRBJ1-1; D is possibly TRBD1 (6 bases). The CDR3 consists of 14 residues. Trimming pared 4 bases from V and 1 base from J, leaving 10 bases between. Germline V gives CDR1 SEHNR, CDR2 FQNEAQ (reference sequence). The DNA for the CDR3 is TGTGCCAGCAGCTCCGGGGGCCGGAACACTGAAGCTTTCTTT. Amino acids: CASSSGGRNTEAFF.

This clonotype was found many times. The chain couples TRBV2 to TRBJ1-1; D remains unclear. The CDR3 length is 13 residues. Germline CDR1 reads SNHLY; CDR2 reads FYNNEI. V lost 8 bases, J lost 3 bases, and 13 bases lay in between. CDR3 nucleotides: TGTGCCAGCGGAGAACAGAGGTACACTGAAGCTTTCTTT. Its protein product is CASGEQRYTEAFF.

This clonotype was seen at least ten times. CDR3 bases: TGCAGCGTTGATGGGGATAGCGGGAGCTACGAGCAGTACTTC. Translating gives CSVDGDSGSYEQYF. V usage is TRBV29-1 and J usage is TRBJ2-7; 9 bases align to TRBD2. The germline CDR1 and CDR2 sequences are SQVTM and ANQGSEA. Unmatched junction bases numbered 6, after V lost 3 bases and J lost 3 bases. There are 14 residues in the CDR3.